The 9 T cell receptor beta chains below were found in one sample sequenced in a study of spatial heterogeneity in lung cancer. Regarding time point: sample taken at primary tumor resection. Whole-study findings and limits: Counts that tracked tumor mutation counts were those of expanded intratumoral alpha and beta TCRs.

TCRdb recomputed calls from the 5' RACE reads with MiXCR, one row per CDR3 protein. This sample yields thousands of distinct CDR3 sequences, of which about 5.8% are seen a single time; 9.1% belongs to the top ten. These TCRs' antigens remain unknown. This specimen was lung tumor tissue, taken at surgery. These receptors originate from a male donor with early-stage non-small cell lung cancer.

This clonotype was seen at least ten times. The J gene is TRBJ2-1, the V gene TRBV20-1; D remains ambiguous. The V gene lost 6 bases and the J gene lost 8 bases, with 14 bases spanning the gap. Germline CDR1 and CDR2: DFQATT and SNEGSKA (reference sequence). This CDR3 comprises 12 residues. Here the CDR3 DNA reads TGCAGTGCCGAACTTTCTGTGCATGAGCAGTTCTTC. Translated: CSAELSVHEQFF.

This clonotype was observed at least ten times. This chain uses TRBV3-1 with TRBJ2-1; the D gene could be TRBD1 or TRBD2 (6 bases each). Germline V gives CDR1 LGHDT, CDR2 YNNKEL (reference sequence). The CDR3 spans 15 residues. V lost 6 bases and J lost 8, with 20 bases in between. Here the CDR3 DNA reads TGTGCCAGCAGTCTGGGGGCTAGCGAGGTCGATGAGCAGTTCTTC. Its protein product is CASSLGASEVDEQFF.

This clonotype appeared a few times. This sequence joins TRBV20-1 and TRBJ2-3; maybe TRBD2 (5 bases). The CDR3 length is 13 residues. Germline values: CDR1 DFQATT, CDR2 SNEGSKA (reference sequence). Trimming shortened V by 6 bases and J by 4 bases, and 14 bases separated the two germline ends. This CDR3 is CSAEAGLADTQYF. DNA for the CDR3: TGCAGTGCGGAGGCCGGGCTGGCAGATACGCAGTATTTT.

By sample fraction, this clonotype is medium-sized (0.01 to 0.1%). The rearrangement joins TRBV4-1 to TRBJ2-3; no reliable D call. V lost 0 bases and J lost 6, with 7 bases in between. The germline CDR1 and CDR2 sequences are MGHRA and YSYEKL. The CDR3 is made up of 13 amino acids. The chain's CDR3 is CASSQDITDTQYF. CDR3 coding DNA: TGCGCCAGCAGCCAAGATATAACGGATACGCAGTATTTT.

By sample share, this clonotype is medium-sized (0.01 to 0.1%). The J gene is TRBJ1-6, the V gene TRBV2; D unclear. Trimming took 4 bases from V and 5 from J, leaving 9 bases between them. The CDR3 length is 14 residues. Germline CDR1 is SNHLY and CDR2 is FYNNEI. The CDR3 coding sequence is TGTGCCAGCAGTGCGGGTTTCAATAATTCACCCCTCCACTTT. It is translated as CASSAGFNNSPLHF. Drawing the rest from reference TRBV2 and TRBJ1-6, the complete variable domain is EPEVTQTPSHQVTQMGQEVILRCVPISNHLYFYWYRQILGQKVEFLVSFYNNEISEKSEIFDDQFSVERPDGSNFTLKIRSTKLEDSAMYFCASSAGFNNSPLHFGNGTRLTVT.

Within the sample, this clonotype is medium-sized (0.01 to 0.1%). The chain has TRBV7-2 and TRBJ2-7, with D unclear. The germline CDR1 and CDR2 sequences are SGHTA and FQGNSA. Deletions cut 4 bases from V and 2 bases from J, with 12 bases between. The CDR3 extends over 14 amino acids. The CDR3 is CASSSQVGAYEQYF. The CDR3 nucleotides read TGTGCCAGCAGCTCCCAGGTCGGAGCCTACGAGCAGTACTTC.

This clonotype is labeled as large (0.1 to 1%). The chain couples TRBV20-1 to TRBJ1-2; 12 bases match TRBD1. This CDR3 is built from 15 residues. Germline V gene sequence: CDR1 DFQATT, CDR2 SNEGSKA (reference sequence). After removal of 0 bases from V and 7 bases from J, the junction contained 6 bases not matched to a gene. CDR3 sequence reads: CSAREPGQGARGYTF. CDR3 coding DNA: TGCAGTGCTAGAGAGCCGGGACAGGGGGCGCGTGGCTACACCTTC.

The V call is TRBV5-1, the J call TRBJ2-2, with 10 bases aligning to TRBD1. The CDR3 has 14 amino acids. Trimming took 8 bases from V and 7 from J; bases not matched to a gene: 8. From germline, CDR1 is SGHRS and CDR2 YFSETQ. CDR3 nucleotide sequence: TGCGCCAGTTCTGGACAGGGGGTTATCGGGGAGCTGTTTTTT. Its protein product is CASSGQGVIGELFF.

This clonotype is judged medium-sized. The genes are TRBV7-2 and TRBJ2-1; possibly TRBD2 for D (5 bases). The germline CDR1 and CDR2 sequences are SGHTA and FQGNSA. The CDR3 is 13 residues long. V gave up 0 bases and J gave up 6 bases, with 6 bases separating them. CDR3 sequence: CASSLAGVNEQFF. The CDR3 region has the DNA TGTGCCAGCAGCTTAGCGGGAGTCAATGAGCAGTTCTTC.